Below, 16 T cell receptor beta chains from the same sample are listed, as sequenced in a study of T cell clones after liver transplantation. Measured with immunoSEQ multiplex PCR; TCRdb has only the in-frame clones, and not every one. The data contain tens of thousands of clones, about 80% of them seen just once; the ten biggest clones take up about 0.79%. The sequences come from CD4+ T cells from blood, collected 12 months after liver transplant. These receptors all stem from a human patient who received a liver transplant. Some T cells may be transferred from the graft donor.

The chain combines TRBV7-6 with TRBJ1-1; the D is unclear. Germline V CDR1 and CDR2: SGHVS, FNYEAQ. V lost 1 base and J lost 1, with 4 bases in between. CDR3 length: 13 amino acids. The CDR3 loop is CASSLVWNTEAFF. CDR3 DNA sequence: TGTGCCAGCAGCTTAGTATGGAACACTGAAGCTTTCTTT.

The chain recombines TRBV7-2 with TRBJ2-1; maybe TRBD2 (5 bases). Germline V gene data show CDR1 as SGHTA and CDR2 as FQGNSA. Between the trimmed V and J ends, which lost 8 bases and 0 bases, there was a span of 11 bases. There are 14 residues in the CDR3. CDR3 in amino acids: CASRGSASYNEQFF. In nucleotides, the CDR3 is TGTGCCAGCCGCGGGTCCGCCTCCTACAATGAGCAGTTCTTC.

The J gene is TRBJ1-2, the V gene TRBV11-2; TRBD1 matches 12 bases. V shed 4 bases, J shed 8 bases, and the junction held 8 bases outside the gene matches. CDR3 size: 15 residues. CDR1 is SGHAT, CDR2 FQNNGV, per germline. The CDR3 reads CASSSLGQGASGYTF. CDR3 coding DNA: TGTGCCAGCAGCTCGCTGGGACAGGGGGCAAGCGGCTACACCTTC.

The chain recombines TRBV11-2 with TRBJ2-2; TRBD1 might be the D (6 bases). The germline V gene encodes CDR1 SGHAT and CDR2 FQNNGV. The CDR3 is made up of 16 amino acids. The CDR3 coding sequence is TGTGCGGCCAGCAGCTTAGCAGGGGTCTCCACCGGGGAGCTGTTTTTT. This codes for CAASSLAGVSTGELFF.

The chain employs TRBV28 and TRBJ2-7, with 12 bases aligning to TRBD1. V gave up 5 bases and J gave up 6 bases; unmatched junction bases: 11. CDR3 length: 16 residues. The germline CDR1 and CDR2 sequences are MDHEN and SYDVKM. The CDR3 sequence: CASSPLAGDRGLEQYF. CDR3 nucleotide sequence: TGTGCCAGCAGTCCTTTAGCTGGGGACAGGGGGCTCGAGCAGTACTTC.

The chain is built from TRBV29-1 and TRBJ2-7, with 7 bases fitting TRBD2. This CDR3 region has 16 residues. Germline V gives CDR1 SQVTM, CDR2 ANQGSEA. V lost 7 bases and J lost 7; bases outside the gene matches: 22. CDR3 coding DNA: TGCAGCGCCGCCGTCGGGGGAGGGGAGGGCCGGGGGGAGCAGTACTTC. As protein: CSAAVGGGEGRGEQYF.

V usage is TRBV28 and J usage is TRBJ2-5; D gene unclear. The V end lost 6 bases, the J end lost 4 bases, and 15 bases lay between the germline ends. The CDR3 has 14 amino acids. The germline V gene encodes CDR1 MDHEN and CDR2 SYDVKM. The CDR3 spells CASSPPAVAETQYF. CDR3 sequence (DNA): TGTGCCAGCAGCCCCCCCGCGGTGGCAGAGACCCAGTACTTC.

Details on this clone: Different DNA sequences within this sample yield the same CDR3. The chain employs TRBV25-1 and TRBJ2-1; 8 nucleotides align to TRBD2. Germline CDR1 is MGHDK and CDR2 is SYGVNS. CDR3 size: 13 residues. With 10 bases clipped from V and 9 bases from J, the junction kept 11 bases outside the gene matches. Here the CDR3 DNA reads TGTGCCACCCAGACTAGCGCGGTCGGTGAGCAGTTCTTC. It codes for CATQTSAVGEQFF.

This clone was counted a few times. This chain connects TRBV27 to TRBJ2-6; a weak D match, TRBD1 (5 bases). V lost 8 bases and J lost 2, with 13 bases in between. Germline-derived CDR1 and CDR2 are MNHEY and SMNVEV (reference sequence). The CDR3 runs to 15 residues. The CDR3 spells CASPWGRAGANVLTF. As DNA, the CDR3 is TGTGCCAGCCCCTGGGGCAGGGCTGGGGCCAACGTCCTGACTTTC. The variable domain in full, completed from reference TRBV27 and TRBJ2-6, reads EAQVTQNPRYLITVTGKKLTVTCSQNMNHEYMSWYRQDPGLGLRQIYYSMNVEVTDKGDVPEGYKVSRKEKRNFPLILESPSPNQTSLYFCASPWGRAGANVLTFGAGSRLTVL.

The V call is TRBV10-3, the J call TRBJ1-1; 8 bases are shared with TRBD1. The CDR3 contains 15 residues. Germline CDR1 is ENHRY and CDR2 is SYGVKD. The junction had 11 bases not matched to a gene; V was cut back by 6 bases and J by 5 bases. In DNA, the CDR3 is TGTGCCATCAGGAGCGACAGGGGTGGAAAAACTGAAGCTTTCTTT. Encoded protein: CAIRSDRGGKTEAFF.

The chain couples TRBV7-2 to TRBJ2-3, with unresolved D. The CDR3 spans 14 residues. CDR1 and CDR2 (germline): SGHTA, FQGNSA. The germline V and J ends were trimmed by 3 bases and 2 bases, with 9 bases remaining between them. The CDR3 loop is CASSFYLTTDTQYF. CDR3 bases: TGTGCCAGCAGCTTTTACCTTACCACAGATACGCAGTATTTT.

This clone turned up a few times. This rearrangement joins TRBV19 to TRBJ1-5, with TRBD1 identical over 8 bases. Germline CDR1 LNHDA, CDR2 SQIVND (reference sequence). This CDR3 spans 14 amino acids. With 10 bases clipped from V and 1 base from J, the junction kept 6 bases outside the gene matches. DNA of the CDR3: TGTGCCACTGCCGACAGGGGAAGCAATCAGCCCCAGCATTTT. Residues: CATADRGSNQPQHF. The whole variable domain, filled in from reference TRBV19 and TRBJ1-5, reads DGGITQSPKYLFRKEGQNVTLSCEQNLNHDAMYWYRQDPGQGLRLIYYSQIVNDFQKGDIAEGYSVSREKKESFPLTVTSAQKNPTAFYLCATADRGSNQPQHFGDGTRLSIL.

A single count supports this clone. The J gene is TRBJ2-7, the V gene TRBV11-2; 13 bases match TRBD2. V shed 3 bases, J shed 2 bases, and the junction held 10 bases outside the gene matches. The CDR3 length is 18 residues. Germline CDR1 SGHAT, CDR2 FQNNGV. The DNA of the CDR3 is TGTGCCAGCAGCTTGGGACTAGCGGGGAAGTCAGTCCCCTACGAGCAGTACTTC. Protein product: CASSLGLAGKSVPYEQYF.

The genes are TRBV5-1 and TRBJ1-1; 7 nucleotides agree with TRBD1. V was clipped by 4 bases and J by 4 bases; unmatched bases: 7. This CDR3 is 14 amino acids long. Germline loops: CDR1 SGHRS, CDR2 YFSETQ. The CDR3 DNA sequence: TGCGCCAGCAGCACCGAGACAGGGTCCACTGAAGCTTTCTTT. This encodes CASSTETGSTEAFF.

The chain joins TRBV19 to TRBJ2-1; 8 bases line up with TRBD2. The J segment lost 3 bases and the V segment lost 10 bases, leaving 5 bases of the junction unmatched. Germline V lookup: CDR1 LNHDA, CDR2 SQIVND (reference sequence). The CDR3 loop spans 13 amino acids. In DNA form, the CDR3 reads TGTGCCACCTCGGGAGGGAACTACAATGAGCAGTTCTTC. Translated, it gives CATSGGNYNEQFF.

This CDR3 reads CASSMRRAGTGELFF. CDR3 DNA: TGTGCCAGTAGTATGCGGAGGGCCGGCACCGGGGAGCTGTTTTTT. The chain recombines TRBV19 with TRBJ2-2; weak D call: TRBD2 (6 bases). CDR1 and CDR2 (germline): LNHDA, SQIVND (reference sequence). The V end lost 3 bases, the J end lost 4 bases, and 12 bases lay between the germline ends. This CDR3 contains 15 residues.